This paragraph covers one T cell receptor beta chain sequence. The data derive from a study of blood T cell repertoires in COVID-19. Clones were sequenced by immunoSEQ multiplex PCR, and TCRdb holds only the in-frame ones, with some missing. Seen here are roughly 68,000 clones, more than 65% observed once, and the top ten hold roughly a tenth. The germline gives CDR1 DFQATT, CDR2 SNEGSKA (reference sequence). The CDR3 extends over 15 amino acids. J gave up 8 bases and V 3 bases, and 14 bases lay outside the gene matches. Sequencing used peripheral blood. The rearrangement uses TRBV20-1 and TRBJ2-3; 7 nucleotides agree with TRBD2. This clonotype originated in a woman aged 45-60 years with acute or convalescent COVID-19. CDR3 bases: TGCAGTGCTAGTTTCGCTAGCGGCCCCTTTGGTACGCAGTATTTT. Translating gives CSASFASGPFGTQYF.